This T cell receptor (beta chain) derives from a study of molecular identifiers for immune sequencing clone quantification. This clonotype has a handful of counts. In germline, CDR1 is KGHSH, CDR2 LQKENI. Trimming cost V 0 bases and J 6 bases, with 11 bases left between them. The CDR3 is 15 residues long. TCRdb processed the PCR reads anew with MiXCR; each CDR3 protein has one entry. In the table there are a few hundred thousand distinct CDR3 sequences, 25% of which are singletons. The sequence came from a human donor in good health. Some libraries in this study had Jurkat cell RNA spiked in. Specimen: naive CD8+ T cells from blood, with Jurkat cell RNA spiked in. The subset denotes: FACS-sorted CD8+CD4-CCR7+CD45RA+ naive T cells. The rearrangement joins TRBV18 to TRBJ1-4; D is unresolved. The CDR3 loop is CASSPPVAGDEKLFF. The CDR3 region has the DNA TGTGCCAGCTCACCACCGGTGGCAGGTGATGAAAAACTGTTTTTT.